The 29 T cell receptor beta chains below come from one sample, sequenced in a study of cytomegalovirus exposure and HLA in healthy donors. Profiling relied on immunoSEQ multiplex PCR, and the TCRdb table lists in-frame clones only, not all of them. Among 260,000 or so clones, roughly 90% were seen once, and the ten largest hold around 0.92%. Sequenced: PBMCs. The receptors were sampled from a woman between 18 and 29 years old in good health and CMV-seronegative.

The rearrangement links TRBV19 to TRBJ2-1; D might be TRBD1 (5 bases). Looked up from germline, CDR1 is LNHDA and CDR2 is SQIVND (reference sequence). The germline V and J ends were trimmed by 3 bases and 5 bases, with 17 bases remaining between them. The CDR3 runs 16 residues. This CDR3 is CASSILAGARNNEQFF. The CDR3 coding sequence is TGTGCCAGTAGTATCTTAGCTGGGGCGCGCAACAATGAGCAGTTCTTC.

This clone showed up just once. This rearrangement joins TRBV7-2 to TRBJ2-5, with D hard to call. This CDR3 comprises 16 residues. Germline values: CDR1 SGHTA, CDR2 FQGNSA. Between the trimmed V and J ends, which lost 3 bases and 0 bases, there was a span of 14 bases. DNA for the CDR3: TGTGCCAGCAGCTTTTTTCCCCGGTTGGACCAAGAGACCCAGTACTTC. Translated, it gives CASSFFPRLDQETQYF.

V and J are TRBV28 and TRBJ2-1, with D possibly matching TRBD2 (5 bases). This CDR3 comprises 20 residues. The germline V and J ends were trimmed by 4 bases and 3 bases, with 28 bases remaining between them. The V gene's germline CDR1 is MDHEN and CDR2 SYDVKM. Here the CDR3 reads CASSSHLIYFIEEGYNEQFF. The CDR3 DNA sequence: TGTGCCAGCAGTTCCCACCTAATTTACTTCATAGAAGAGGGCTACAATGAGCAGTTCTTC.

The chain employs TRBV28 and TRBJ1-1; maybe TRBD1 (5 bases). The CDR3 is made up of 16 amino acids. Germline loops: CDR1 MDHEN, CDR2 SYDVKM. V was cut by 8 bases and J by 3 bases, with 22 bases left in between. The chain's CDR3 is CASGTPLEGWDTEAFF. The CDR3 bases are TGTGCCAGCGGGACCCCCCTGGAGGGTTGGGACACTGAAGCTTTCTTT.

Of note for this clone: A much more abundant neighbour one base away suggests this may be a read error. The chain couples TRBV28 to TRBJ1-2, with 10 bases aligning to TRBD1. The CDR3 runs 14 residues. The germline V gene has CDR1 MDHEN and CDR2 SYDVKM. J lost 2 bases, V lost 5 bases, and 2 bases had no gene match. CDR3 coding DNA: TGTGCCAGCAGTCAGGGACAGGGGAACTATGGCTACACCTTC. Its protein product is CASSQGQGNYGYTF.

The chain links TRBV6-5 to TRBJ1-1; 9 nucleotides line up with TRBD1. The CDR3 has 15 residues. Trimming removed 1 base from V and 1 base from J; junction bases left unmatched: 1. Germline CDR1 is MNHEY and CDR2 is SVGAGI. The CDR3 region is CASSYLGQGNTEAFF. The DNA of the CDR3 is TGTGCCAGCAGTTACTTGGGACAGGGGAACACTGAAGCTTTCTTT.

The gene calls are TRBV5-1 and TRBJ1-2, with TRBD1 identical over 7 bases. V lost 0 bases and J lost 4; bases outside the gene matches: 9. The CDR3 loop spans 16 amino acids. Germline V gives CDR1 SGHRS, CDR2 YFSETQ. The CDR3 DNA follows: TGCGCCAGCAGCTTGGCTCTGCCAGGGGGAGGCTATGGCTACACCTTC. It specifies CASSLALPGGGYGYTF.

The chain couples TRBV30 to TRBJ1-1; 7 nucleotides match TRBD1. The CDR3 spans 15 residues. The V gene end was trimmed by 4 bases and the J gene end by 7 bases; junction bases not matched to a gene: 15. Germline CDR1 and CDR2: GTSNPN and SVGIG (reference sequence). CDR3 DNA: TGTGCCTGGACGGGGGCCCGGGACAGCAGCCTTGAAGCTTTCTTT. It codes for CAWTGARDSSLEAFF.

This clone occurred a few times. The V gene is TRBV10-2, the J gene TRBJ2-3, with D perhaps TRBD2 (6 bases). Germline assignment: CDR1 WSHSY and CDR2 SAAADI. This CDR3 region has 14 residues. Trimming removed 5 bases from V and 7 bases from J, with 16 bases in between. Written as DNA, the CDR3 is TGCGCCAGCAGTACCAATATGCTAGCGTATACGCAGTATTTT. This translates into CASSTNMLAYTQYF.

V usage is TRBV14 and J usage is TRBJ2-5; maybe TRBD2 (5 bases). Germline lookup yields CDR1 SGHDN and CDR2 FVKESK. V was trimmed by 5 bases and J by 5 bases, leaving 18 bases between them. The CDR3 loop spans 15 amino acids. DNA of the CDR3: TGTGCCAGCAGCTCGCAGGACCGGAGAGGGGAGACCCAGTACTTC. The encoded protein is CASSSQDRRGETQYF.

The J gene is TRBJ2-2, the V gene TRBV29-1, with D possibly being TRBD2 (5 bases). CDR3 size: 14 residues. The V gene lost 1 base and the J gene lost 4 bases, with 10 bases spanning the gap. The germline gives CDR1 SQVTM, CDR2 ANQGSEA. The CDR3, as DNA: TGCAGCGTTGAAGGCTCGGGGTCCACCGGGGAGCTGTTTTTT. Translated: CSVEGSGSTGELFF.

V gene TRBV4-1 combines with J gene TRBJ2-3; D perhaps matches TRBD2 (6 bases). Trimming shortened V by 1 base and J by 3 bases, and 8 bases separated the two germline ends. The germline CDR1 and CDR2 sequences are MGHRA and YSYEKL. The length of the CDR3 is 14 residues. The chain's CDR3 is CASSQAGSTDTQYF. The DNA for the CDR3 is TGCGCCAGCAGCCAAGCCGGGAGTACAGATACGCAGTATTTT.

This chain connects TRBV11-2 to TRBJ2-7; D uncertain. The germline gives CDR1 SGHAT, CDR2 FQNNGV. The V gene lost 1 base and the J gene lost 4 bases, with 11 bases spanning the gap. The CDR3 runs 14 residues. The CDR3 region is CASSLGHRIYEQYF. CDR3 DNA sequence: TGTGCCAGCAGCTTAGGACATAGGATTTACGAGCAGTACTTC.

This sequence joins TRBV6-4 and TRBJ2-1, with TRBD2 matching over 9 bases. Germline-derived CDR1 and CDR2 are MRHNA and SNTAGT. The CDR3 runs to 15 residues. With V trimmed by 5 bases and J by 9 bases, 11 bases remained unmatched. The chain's CDR3 is CASSPSGTPPGEQFF. The CDR3 DNA sequence: TGTGCCAGCAGTCCTAGCGGGACTCCACCCGGTGAGCAGTTCTTC.

This clone is medium-sized. The sample has other DNA sequences that encode this CDR3 too. This chain joins TRBV6-4 and TRBJ2-1; 8 nucleotides agree with TRBD1. Losses at the gene ends were 4 bases for V and 1 base for J; bases not matched to a gene: 3. This CDR3 contains 15 residues. The germline gives CDR1 MRHNA, CDR2 SNTAGT. CDR3 loop: CASSGTGGSYNEQFF. The CDR3 DNA sequence: TGTGCCAGCAGTGGAACAGGGGGGTCCTACAATGAGCAGTTCTTC.

The rearrangement joins TRBV5-1 to TRBJ1-1; no firm D call. V lost 0 bases and J 4 bases, leaving 10 bases between the germline ends. Germline lookup yields CDR1 SGHRS and CDR2 YFSETQ. The CDR3 runs 14 residues. CDR3 DNA sequence: TGCGCCAGCAGCTTGGAAGGGAGAAGCACTGAAGCTTTCTTT. Its translation is CASSLEGRSTEAFF.

The J gene is TRBJ1-1, the V gene TRBV7-8; the D gene is possibly TRBD1 (6 bases). The V and J ends lost 8 bases and 7 bases respectively, with 14 bases between them. In germline, CDR1 is SGHVS, CDR2 FQNEAQ. This CDR3 has 12 amino acids. CDR3 residues: CASSTGTLEAFF. In DNA, the CDR3 is TGTGCCAGCTCGACCGGGACACTTGAAGCTTTCTTT.

There are a few counts of this clone. The rearrangement uses TRBV7-9 and TRBJ2-5; 7 positions match TRBD1. CDR3 length equals 13 residues. Germline values: CDR1 SEHNR, CDR2 FQNEAQ (reference sequence). The V and J ends lost 5 bases and 2 bases, in that order; junction bases with no gene match: 2. The CDR3 is CASSQGQQETQYF. The DNA for the CDR3 is TGTGCCAGCAGCCAGGGACAGCAAGAGACCCAGTACTTC.

To note about this clone: Other DNA variants within this sample encode the same CDR3. J is TRBJ1-2 and V is TRBV11-2, with a weak D call TRBD1 (5 bases). Germline V lookup: CDR1 SGHAT, CDR2 FQNNGV. This CDR3 has 13 amino acids. Trimming took 1 base from V and 4 from J, leaving 7 bases between them. The CDR3 protein is CASSLGTGYGYTF. As DNA, the CDR3 is TGTGCCAGCAGCTTAGGAACAGGCTATGGCTACACCTTC.

This chain joins TRBV2 and TRBJ2-5; 11 nucleotides line up with TRBD2. V was clipped by 4 bases and J by 4 bases; unmatched bases: 11. The CDR3 runs to 17 residues. Germline lookup yields CDR1 SNHLY and CDR2 FYNNEI. The CDR3 DNA reads TGTGCCAGCAGTGGACCGGGACTAGCGGCAACCCTAGAGACCCAGTACTTC. This encodes CASSGPGLAATLETQYF.

The sample holds a few counts of this clone. The rearrangement links TRBV10-3 to TRBJ1-2; D might be TRBD1 (6 bases). Trimming cost V 6 bases and J 3 bases, with 8 bases left between them. Germline V gene lookup returns CDR1 ENHRY and CDR2 SYGVKD. This CDR3 is built from 12 residues. DNA for the CDR3: TGTGCCATCAGGAGACAGGACTATGGCTACACCTTC. Residues: CAIRRQDYGYTF.

V is TRBV1 and J is TRBJ2-1; the table's D call, TRBD1, has no DNA check behind it. TRBV1 is noted as a pseudogene. The CDR3 sequence is 19 residues long. DNA for the CDR3: TGCACCAGCAGCCCGCCAGCTTGGGTTAAGGGGATATTTGACAATGAGCAGTTCTTC. Its translation: CTSSPPAWVKGIFDNEQFF.

The genes are TRBV11-2 and TRBJ2-3, with D possibly matching TRBD2 (6 bases). This CDR3 spans 16 amino acids. V gave up 2 bases and J gave up 0 bases, with 12 bases separating them. Germline-derived CDR1 and CDR2 are SGHAT and FQNNGV. CDR3: CASSLFRGTSTDTQYF. In DNA form, the CDR3 reads TGTGCCAGCAGCTTATTTCGCGGGACCAGCACAGATACGCAGTATTTT.

The V call is TRBV27, the J call TRBJ1-5; 9 bases fit TRBD1. The CDR3 has 13 residues. The germline V gene has CDR1 MNHEY and CDR2 SMNVEV (reference sequence). V trimming: 9 bases; J trimming: 3 bases; junction bases outside the gene matches: 3. CDR3 coding DNA: TGTGCCAGTCGGACAGGGGTCAATCAGCCCCAGCATTTT. Translation: CASRTGVNQPQHF.

J is TRBJ2-3 and V is TRBV15, with D possibly being TRBD2 (5 bases). Germline V CDR1 and CDR2: LNHNV, YYDKDF (reference sequence). V was shortened by 4 bases and J by 0 bases, with 11 bases between the two germline ends. There are 15 residues in the CDR3. Written as DNA, the CDR3 is TGTGCCACCAGCACCTGGAGGACCAGCACAGATACGCAGTATTTT. The encoded protein is CATSTWRTSTDTQYF.

The V call is TRBV18, the J call TRBJ2-7; TRBD2 aligns across 10 bases. CDR1 KGHSH and CDR2 LQKENI come from the germline V gene. CDR3 size: 17 residues. The V and J ends lost 4 bases and 0 bases, in that order; junction bases with no gene match: 9. CDR3 coding DNA: TGTGCCAGCTCACTGCTTTTATCTAGCGGGAGCTCCTACGAGCAGTACTTC. Encoded protein: CASSLLLSSGSSYEQYF.

V gene TRBV9 combines with J gene TRBJ2-5; D is possibly TRBD2 (6 bases). CDR1 is SGDLS and CDR2 is YYNGEE in the germline V gene. Trimming took 4 bases from V and 5 from J, leaving 18 bases between them. The CDR3 is 15 amino acids. In DNA form, the CDR3 reads TGTGCCAGCAGCCTGAGGAGGGGTGGAGGGGAGACCCAGTACTTC. Amino acids: CASSLRRGGGETQYF.

This chain links TRBV7-2 with TRBJ2-1, with D maybe TRBD2 (5 bases). Trimming took off 1 base at V and 1 base at J, with 14 bases between the two ends. The V gene's germline CDR1 is SGHTA and CDR2 FQGNSA. The CDR3 totals 17 residues. In nucleotides, the CDR3 is TGTGCCAGCAGCTTAGTATCGGGCGGGCTGTCCTACAATGAGCAGTTCTTC. Protein: CASSLVSGGLSYNEQFF.

The chain joins TRBV19 to TRBJ2-3, with 9 bases fitting TRBD1. There are 12 residues in the CDR3. After removal of 10 bases from V and 6 bases from J, the junction contained 5 bases not matched to a gene. Germline CDR1 reads LNHDA; CDR2 reads SQIVND (reference sequence). CDR3 sequence reads: CATTGGRDTQYF. The CDR3 DNA follows: TGTGCCACCACAGGGGGCAGGGATACGCAGTATTTT.